This T cell receptor (beta chain) is from a study of a mutant IDH1 vaccine in newly diagnosed glioma. About the study: The study gave patients eight vaccinations in weeks 1, 3, 5, 7, 11, 15, 19, 23. Vaccines were first given 4-6 weeks after radiotherapy alone, or with temozolomide cycles. There were approximately 62% males and about 38% females among treated patients, whose mean age was roughly 40 years. Most patients had received both radiotherapy and temozolomide, the prior options being radiotherapy, temozolomide, or both.

Turning to this clone: Antigen: not known.

Sequenced by immunoSEQ multiplex PCR; TCRdb stores in-frame clones only, minus some. The sample holds under 150,000 clones, under 90% seen once. Germline V gene lookup returns CDR1 MDHEN and CDR2 SYDVKM. The V end lost 3 bases, the J end lost 4 bases, and 13 bases lay between the germline ends. This CDR3 contains 15 residues. Time point specified: week 11, during vaccination. A single vaccine dose contained 300 ug of mutant IDH1 20-mer peptide, and topical imiquimod was used with it. This TCR was recovered from a woman aged 45-59 years with glioma. Sequences were derived from PBMCs, sampled from a glioma patient whose treatment included an IDH1 peptide vaccine. The chain is built from TRBV28 and TRBJ2-1, with D possibly being TRBD2 (6 bases). CDR3 sequence reads: CASSLGDLAYNEQFF. CDR3 nucleotide sequence: TGTGCCAGCAGTTTGGGGGACTTGGCATACAATGAGCAGTTCTTC.